These 27 T cell receptor beta chains originate from one sample sequenced in a study of identical twins. TCRdb re-called the 5' RACE reads through MiXCR, storing one row per CDR3 protein. The sample includes a few hundred thousand distinct CDR3 sequences, approximately 10% seen only once; the top ten take 3%. The same sample was also used in a study of yellow fever vaccine responses in identical twins.

Sequencing was done on a sample of PBMCs. The receptors shown here come from a woman younger than 35 in good health.

This clonotype showed up many times. This rearrangement joins TRBV2 to TRBJ2-3; 12 nucleotides align to TRBD2. The CDR3 has 17 amino acids. CDR1 and CDR2 (germline): SNHLY, FYNNEI. V lost 5 bases to trimming and J lost 2 bases; unmatched junction nucleotides: 8. The CDR3 sequence is CASSLAGGRFNTDTQYF. The CDR3 DNA is TGTGCCAGCAGTCTAGCGGGAGGGCGATTTAACACAGATACGCAGTATTTT.

This clonotype has more than one count but fewer than ten. The chain employs TRBV12-3 or TRBV12-4 and TRBJ2-3, with 11 positions matching TRBD2. This CDR3 is built from 15 residues. With 6 bases clipped from V and 6 bases from J, the junction kept 8 bases outside the gene matches. The CDR3 reads CASSRSGRADDTQYF. Here the CDR3 DNA reads TGTGCCAGCAGCCGTAGCGGGAGGGCCGACGATACGCAGTATTTT.

This clonotype was picked up many times. The gene calls are TRBV12-3 or TRBV12-4 and TRBJ2-1; D gene ambiguous. The germline V and J ends were trimmed by 6 bases and 6 bases, with 6 bases remaining between them. This CDR3 is built from 11 residues. This chain's CDR3 is CASSRTNEQFF. CDR3 DNA: TGTGCCAGCAGCCGAACCAATGAGCAGTTCTTC.

The chain has TRBV3-1 and TRBJ2-5; TRBD2 agrees at 15 bases. J was trimmed by 1 base and V by 8 bases; bases with no gene match: 11. From germline, CDR1 is LGHDT and CDR2 YNNKEL (reference sequence). This CDR3 comprises 18 residues. CDR3: CASCPGLAGGRTQETQYF. The CDR3 DNA reads as TGTGCCAGCTGTCCAGGACTAGCGGGAGGGCGGACCCAAGAGACCCAGTACTTC.

Ten or more counts support this clonotype. The chain employs TRBV20-1 and TRBJ2-7; possible D gene TRBD1, 7 bases. The CDR3 length is 13 residues. Trimming removed 6 bases from V and 3 bases from J, with 15 bases in between. Germline loops: CDR1 DFQATT, CDR2 SNEGSKA (reference sequence). The CDR3 DNA sequence: TGCAGTGCCCCAGGGGGGCGATTCTACGAGCAGTACTTC. It yields the protein CSAPGGRFYEQYF.

This clonotype has at least ten counts. The rearrangement uses TRBV3-1 and TRBJ2-4; 7 bases are a match to TRBD2. The germline V gene has CDR1 LGHDT and CDR2 YNNKEL (reference sequence). Losses at the gene ends were 2 bases for V and 0 bases for J; bases not matched to a gene: 16. This CDR3 is built from 20 residues. The CDR3 here is CASSQRWGPPGGGAKNIQYF. The DNA of the CDR3 is TGTGCCAGCAGCCAAAGGTGGGGCCCCCCGGGGGGAGGAGCCAAAAACATTCAGTACTTC. The entire variable domain, with the rest obtained from reference TRBV3-1 and TRBJ2-4, is as follows: DTAVSQTPKYLVTQMGNDKSIKCEQNLGHDTMYWYKQDSKKFLKIMFSYNNKELIINETVPNRFSPKSPDKAHLNLHINSLELGDSAVYFCASSQRWGPPGGGAKNIQYFGAGTRLSVL.

A few counts support this clonotype. The chain joins TRBV9 to TRBJ2-1, with 9 bases identical to TRBD2. V lost 1 base to trimming and J lost 9 bases; unmatched junction nucleotides: 11. CDR1 SGDLS and CDR2 YYNGEE come from the germline V gene. This CDR3 is built from 16 residues. CDR3 sequence reads: CASSVPEGLARSEQFF. The CDR3 DNA sequence: TGTGCCAGCAGCGTACCAGAAGGACTAGCGCGAAGTGAGCAGTTCTTC. The complete variable domain, with remaining parts taken from reference TRBV9 and TRBJ2-1, reads DSGVTQTPKHLITATGQRVTLRCSPRSGDLSVYWYQQSLDQGLQFLIQYYNGEERAKGNILERFSAQQFPDLHSELNLSSLELGDSALYFCASSVPEGLARSEQFFGPGTRLTVL.

This clonotype was observed a few times. The J gene is TRBJ1-2, the V gene TRBV29-1; 7 bases match TRBD1. The CDR3 loop spans 13 amino acids. V dropped 7 bases and J dropped 5; count of bases not matched to a gene: 10. Germline loops: CDR1 SQVTM, CDR2 ANQGSEA. CDR3 protein: CSARTGSNYGYTF. CDR3 sequence (DNA): TGCAGCGCCCGGACAGGTTCGAATTATGGCTACACCTTC.

The V call is TRBV4-1, the J call TRBJ2-1, with TRBD2 identical over 8 bases. The J segment lost 0 bases and the V segment lost 0 bases, leaving 25 bases of the junction unmatched. The CDR3 sequence is 24 residues long. CDR1 MGHRA and CDR2 YSYEKL come from the germline V gene. The CDR3 bases are TGCGCCAGCAGCCAAGATGGGGAGTCTACCGGGGCGGGAGGACCTAACGGCTCCTACAATGAGCAGTTCTTC. This encodes CASSQDGESTGAGGPNGSYNEQFF.

In its sample, this clonotype was seen a few times. The J gene is TRBJ2-5, the V gene TRBV11-2, with TRBD1 matching 9 bases. Germline CDR1 reads SGHAT; CDR2 reads FQNNGV. V shed 2 bases and J 6 bases; nucleotides not matched to a gene: 1. CDR3 size: 13 residues. The CDR3 is CASSLTGGKTQYF. The CDR3 DNA reads TGTGCCAGCAGCTTAACAGGGGGCAAGACCCAGTACTTC.

This clonotype was counted between two and nine times. The genes are TRBV6-5 and TRBJ1-4, with D possibly TRBD1 on 5 matching bases. V lost 1 base to trimming and J lost 4 bases, with 22 bases between them. Germline loops: CDR1 MNHEY, CDR2 SVGAGI. The CDR3 is 19 residues long. In DNA form, the CDR3 reads TGTGCCAGCAGTTACTTGCAGGGCGCGTCGCCGACCCGTAATGAAAAACTGTTTTTT. It is translated as CASSYLQGASPTRNEKLFF.

The V gene is TRBV27, the J gene TRBJ2-1; tentatively, D is TRBD1 (5 bases). V lost 3 bases, J lost 0 bases, and 9 bases lay in between. Per germline, CDR1 MNHEY and CDR2 SMNVEV (reference sequence). The CDR3 runs 15 residues. The CDR3 sequence: CASSFRAYSYNEQFF. CDR3 in DNA: TGTGCCAGCAGTTTCAGGGCGTACTCCTACAATGAGCAGTTCTTC.

There are many counts of this clonotype. This sequence joins TRBV7-2 and TRBJ2-1, with TRBD2 identical over 12 bases. This CDR3 region has 17 residues. Trimming took 2 bases from V and 8 from J; bases not matched to a gene: 10. Germline loops: CDR1 SGHTA, CDR2 FQGNSA. CDR3 loop: CASSLRASGRARDEQFF. The CDR3 nucleotides are TGTGCCAGCAGCTTAAGGGCTAGCGGGAGGGCTAGGGATGAGCAGTTCTTC.

Ten or more counts support this clonotype. This chain's CDR3 is CASTSQGALYEQYF. The CDR3 DNA sequence: TGTGCCAGCACCTCACAGGGGGCTTTGTACGAGCAGTACTTC. J is TRBJ2-7 and V is TRBV7-8; 9 nucleotides agree with TRBD1. CDR1 and CDR2 (germline): SGHVS, FQNEAQ. After removal of 7 bases from V and 4 bases from J, the junction contained 8 bases not matched to a gene. The CDR3 covers 14 residues.

The chain is built from TRBV24-1 and TRBJ2-3; TRBD1 matches 10 bases. Trimming took 4 bases from V and 5 from J; bases not matched to a gene: 14. This CDR3 contains 18 residues. Germline loops: CDR1 KGHDR, CDR2 SFDVKD. CDR3 bases: TGTGCCACCAGTGACGACGGGACAGGGGCTTTTAGAAGAGATACGCAGTATTTT. Amino acid sequence: CATSDDGTGAFRRDTQYF.

This clonotype was picked up many times. The chain has TRBV12-3 or TRBV12-4 and TRBJ2-1, with D tentatively TRBD2 (5 bases). Trimming removed 6 bases from V and 1 base from J, with 13 bases in between. CDR3 length equals 15 residues. The CDR3: CASSPGTPSYNEQFF. Written as DNA, the CDR3 is TGTGCCAGCAGCCCGGGAACACCTTCCTACAATGAGCAGTTCTTC.

This sequence joins TRBV9 and TRBJ2-3; unclear D gene. The V gene lost 4 bases and the J gene lost 5 bases, with 14 bases spanning the gap. Germline V lookup: CDR1 SGDLS, CDR2 YYNGEE. This CDR3 is 14 amino acids long. The CDR3 region is CASSPGGVEDTQYF. The CDR3 DNA follows: TGTGCCAGCAGCCCAGGCGGCGTCGAAGATACGCAGTATTTT.

V is TRBV27 and J is TRBJ2-7; D not certain. This CDR3 spans 13 amino acids. Germline-derived CDR1 and CDR2 are MNHEY and SMNVEV (reference sequence). With 6 bases removed from V and 0 bases from J, the gap between germline ends came to 9 bases. Here the CDR3 reads CASSGSPSYEQYF. The CDR3 region has the DNA TGTGCCAGCAGCGGATCCCCCTCCTACGAGCAGTACTTC.

This chain joins TRBV18 and TRBJ2-1, with D hard to call. Germline CDR1 and CDR2: KGHSH and LQKENI. The CDR3 consists of 14 residues. Trimming shortened V by 5 bases and J by 5 bases, and 13 bases separated the two germline ends. The CDR3 DNA is TGTGCCAGCTCAAGGTCCCGGCTCGACAATGAGCAGTTCTTC. Translated, it gives CASSRSRLDNEQFF. The full variable domain, with the rest looked up from reference TRBV18 and TRBJ2-1, is NAGVMQNPRHLVRRRGQEARLRCSPMKGHSHVYWYRQLPEEGLKFMVYLQKENIIDESGMPKERFSAEFPKEGPSILRIQQVVRGDSAAYFCASSRSRLDNEQFFGPGTRLTVL.

This clonotype was seen many times. The rearrangement uses TRBV12-3 or TRBV12-4 and TRBJ2-3; tentatively, D is TRBD2 (5 bases). V dropped 4 bases and J dropped 2 bases, with 7 bases sitting between them. The CDR3 is 13 amino acids. The CDR3 nucleotides are TGTGCCAGCAGTTCCGGGGACACAGATACGCAGTATTTT. This translates into CASSSGDTDTQYF.

Only a few counts were recorded for this clonotype. The V call is TRBV7-8, the J call TRBJ2-1; no clear D. V lost 2 bases and J 2 bases, leaving 7 bases between the germline ends. CDR1 SGHVS and CDR2 FQNEAQ come from the germline V gene. CDR3 length equals 14 residues. The DNA of the CDR3 is TGTGCCAGCAGCTTAAACAGTGCCTACAATGAGCAGTTCTTC. It codes for CASSLNSAYNEQFF.

This clonotype was recorded many times. V usage is TRBV5-8 and J usage is TRBJ2-5; D not resolved. Deletions cut 0 bases from V and 0 bases from J, with 9 bases between. The CDR3 spans 15 residues. Per the germline V gene, CDR1 is SGHTS and CDR2 is YDEGEE. CDR3 in amino acids: CASSLVLDHQETQYF. The CDR3, as DNA: TGTGCCAGCAGCTTGGTGTTGGACCACCAAGAGACCCAGTACTTC.

The chain carries TRBV19 and TRBJ1-1; D not resolved. The germline gives CDR1 LNHDA, CDR2 SQIVND (reference sequence). The CDR3 covers 13 residues. V dropped 4 bases and J dropped 1 base, with 7 bases sitting between them. The CDR3 here is CASSNAKNTEAFF. The CDR3 region has the DNA TGTGCCAGTAGTAATGCGAAGAACACTGAAGCTTTCTTT. Using reference TRBV19 and TRBJ1-1 for the parts outside the CDR3, the full variable domain is DGGITQSPKYLFRKEGQNVTLSCEQNLNHDAMYWYRQDPGQGLRLIYYSQIVNDFQKGDIAEGYSVSREKKESFPLTVTSAQKNPTAFYLCASSNAKNTEAFFGQGTRLTVV.

Details on this clonotype: Because the CDR3's place on the DNA is in doubt, the DNA is left out and the CDR3 is given as listed by TCRdb. The rearrangement links TRBV12-2 to TRBJ2-4; TRBD1, the table's D call, was not compared with the DNA. TRBV12-2 has pseudogene status. The CDR3 length equals 23 residues, ends included. CDR3 residues: CASRALWGSGTPYSIRAKNIQYF.

As concerns this clonotype: With a much larger clone just one base away, this may be a read error. DNA for the CDR3: TGTGCCAGCAGCTTCCCTCATGGACCCCGGAGCTCCGGGGAGCTGGTTTTT. Its protein is CASSFPHGPRSSGELVF. The J gene is TRBJ2-2, the V gene TRBV7-9, with D tentatively TRBD2 (5 bases). Germline-derived CDR1 and CDR2 are SEHNR and FQNEAQ (reference sequence). The CDR3 is 17 residues long.

The chain links TRBV18 to TRBJ2-1; 12 positions match TRBD1. V was pared by 4 bases and J by 6 bases, with 7 bases of the junction left unmatched. CDR1 is KGHSH, CDR2 LQKENI, per germline. CDR3 length equals 16 residues. The DNA of the CDR3 is TGTGCCAGCTCACGGCAGGGGACAGGGGGCCTCAATGAGCAGTTCTTC. It codes for CASSRQGTGGLNEQFF. Filled out from reference TRBV18 and TRBJ2-1, the complete variable domain reads NAGVMQNPRHLVRRRGQEARLRCSPMKGHSHVYWYRQLPEEGLKFMVYLQKENIIDESGMPKERFSAEFPKEGPSILRIQQVVRGDSAAYFCASSRQGTGGLNEQFFGPGTRLTVL.

This clonotype was counted a few times. This sequence joins TRBV7-2 and TRBJ2-1; D unclear. The germline gives CDR1 SGHTA, CDR2 FQGNSA. The CDR3 has 12 residues. Deletions cut 6 bases from V and 7 bases from J, with 10 bases between. The CDR3 nucleotides are TGTGCCAGCAGGAGGTCTAGGAATGAGCAGTTCTTC. Its protein is CASRRSRNEQFF. Complete variable domain (other parts from reference TRBV7-2 and TRBJ2-1): GAGVSQSPSNKVTEKGKDVELRCDPISGHTALYWYRQSLGQGLEFLIYFQGNSAPDKSGLPSDRFSAERTGGSVSTLTIQRTQQEDSAVYLCASRRSRNEQFFGPGTRLTVL.